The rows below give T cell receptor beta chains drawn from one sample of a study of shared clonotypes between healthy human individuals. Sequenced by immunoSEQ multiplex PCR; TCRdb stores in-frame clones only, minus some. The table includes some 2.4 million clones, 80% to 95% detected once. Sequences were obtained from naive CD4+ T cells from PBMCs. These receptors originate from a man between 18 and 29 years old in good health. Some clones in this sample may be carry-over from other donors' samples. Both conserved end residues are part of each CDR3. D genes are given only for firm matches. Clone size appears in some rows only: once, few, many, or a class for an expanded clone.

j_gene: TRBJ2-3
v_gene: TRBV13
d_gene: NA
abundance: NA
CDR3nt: TGTGCCAGCGCGGGTGACAGCCGCACAGATACGCAGTATTTT
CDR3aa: CASAGDSRTDTQYF

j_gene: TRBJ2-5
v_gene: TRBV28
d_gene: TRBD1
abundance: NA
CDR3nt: TGTGCCAGCAGTACCTCCGGGACAGGGGGCATGAAGACCCAGTACTTC
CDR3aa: CASSTSGTGGMKTQYF

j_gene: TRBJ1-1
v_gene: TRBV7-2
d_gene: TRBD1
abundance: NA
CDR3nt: TGTGCCAGCAGCTTATTCCGACAGGGGATGAACACTGAAGCTTTCTTT
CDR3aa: CASSLFRQGMNTEAFF

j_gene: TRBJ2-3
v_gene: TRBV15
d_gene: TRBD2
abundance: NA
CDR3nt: TGTGCCACCAGCAGGAGTAGCGGGAGGTATTCAGATACGCAGTATTTT
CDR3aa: CATSRSSGRYSDTQYF

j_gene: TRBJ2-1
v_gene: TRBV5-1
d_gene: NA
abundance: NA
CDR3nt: TGCGCCAGCAGCTTGAAATTAGCCCACGGGGGACACAATGAGCAGTTCTTC
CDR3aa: CASSLKLAHGGHNEQFF

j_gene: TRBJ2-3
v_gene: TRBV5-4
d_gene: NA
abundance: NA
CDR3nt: TGTGCCAGCAGCTTTCCTAGCGCAGATACGCAGTATTTT
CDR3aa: CASSFPSADTQYF

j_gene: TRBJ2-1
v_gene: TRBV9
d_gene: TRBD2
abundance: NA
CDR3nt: TGTGCCAGCAGCGTCGGACTAGCGGAGAACAATGAGCAGTTCTTC
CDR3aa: CASSVGLAENNEQFF

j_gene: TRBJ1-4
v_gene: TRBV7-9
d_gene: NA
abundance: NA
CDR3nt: TGTGCCAGCAGCTTAGTATCAATTAATGAAAAACTGTTTTTT
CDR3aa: CASSLVSINEKLFF

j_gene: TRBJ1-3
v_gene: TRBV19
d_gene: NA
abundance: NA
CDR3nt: TGTGCCAGTAGTCGCGGCGACACCATATATTTT
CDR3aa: CASSRGDTIYF

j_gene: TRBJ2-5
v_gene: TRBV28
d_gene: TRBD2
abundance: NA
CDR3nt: TGTGCCAGCAGTTCCAGCGGGAGGGCCAGGGAGACCCAGTACTTC
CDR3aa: CASSSSGRARETQYF

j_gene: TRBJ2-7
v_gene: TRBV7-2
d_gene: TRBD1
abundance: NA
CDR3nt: TGTGCCAGCAGCGCGTCCGGGACAGCCTACGAGCAGTACTTC
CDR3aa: CASSASGTAYEQYF

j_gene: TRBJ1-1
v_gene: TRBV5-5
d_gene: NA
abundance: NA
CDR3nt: TGTGCCAGCAGCTTCTGGCTCCTGAACACTGAAGCTTTCTTT
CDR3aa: CASSFWLLNTEAFF

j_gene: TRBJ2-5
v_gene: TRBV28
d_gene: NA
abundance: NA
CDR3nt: TGTGCCAGCAGTTTCCCAGGGGTGGTCGAGACCCAGTACTTC
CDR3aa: CASSFPGVVETQYF

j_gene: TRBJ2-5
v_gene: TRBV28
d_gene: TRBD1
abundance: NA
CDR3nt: TGTGCCAGCAACCGACCGGGACAGAATTCCGAGACCCAGTACTTC
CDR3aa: CASNRPGQNSETQYF

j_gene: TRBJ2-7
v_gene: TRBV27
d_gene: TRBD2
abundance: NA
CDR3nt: TGTGCCAGCAGTTTAAAAGCTAGCGGGCCCCACGAGCAGTACTTC
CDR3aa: CASSLKASGPHEQYF

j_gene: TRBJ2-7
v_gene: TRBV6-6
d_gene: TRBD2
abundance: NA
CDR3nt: TGTGCCAGCAGTGCCAGCGGGAGCGGATCCTACGAGCAGTACTTC
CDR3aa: CASSASGSGSYEQYF

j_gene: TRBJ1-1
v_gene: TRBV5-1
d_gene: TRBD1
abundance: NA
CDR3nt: TGCGCCAGCAGCTACGGGACAGCCCAAATGAACACTGAAGCTTTCTTT
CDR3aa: CASSYGTAQMNTEAFF

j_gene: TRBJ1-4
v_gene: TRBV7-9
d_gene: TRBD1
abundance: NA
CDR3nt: TGTGCCAGCAGCTTAGTCGCCTCAGGGGGCTATCGTGAAAAACTGTTTTTT
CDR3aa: CASSLVASGGYREKLFF

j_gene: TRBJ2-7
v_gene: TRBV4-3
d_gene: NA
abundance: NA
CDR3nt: TGCGCCAGCAGCCAAGAGTTGGCGGCGGCCTCCTACGAGCAGTACTTC
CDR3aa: CASSQELAAASYEQYF

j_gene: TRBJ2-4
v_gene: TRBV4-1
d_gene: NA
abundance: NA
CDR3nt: TGCGCCAGCAGCCAAGAAGGGTACCTAGCCAAAAACATTCAGTACTTC
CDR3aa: CASSQEGYLAKNIQYF

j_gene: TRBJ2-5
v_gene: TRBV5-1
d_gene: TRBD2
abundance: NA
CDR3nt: TGCGCCAGCAGCTTGGTTGCAGGGAGGGCGGGGGAGACCCAGTACTTC
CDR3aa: CASSLVAGRAGETQYF

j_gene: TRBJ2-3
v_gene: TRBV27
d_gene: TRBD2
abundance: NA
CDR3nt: TGTGCCAGCAGTTTAGAGGCTAGCGGGAGGGGCACAGATACGCAGTATTTT
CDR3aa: CASSLEASGRGTDTQYF

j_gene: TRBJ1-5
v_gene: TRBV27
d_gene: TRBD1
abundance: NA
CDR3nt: TGTGCCAGCAGTTCGGGACAGGGAGTGCGACAGCCCCAGCATTTT
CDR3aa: CASSSGQGVRQPQHF

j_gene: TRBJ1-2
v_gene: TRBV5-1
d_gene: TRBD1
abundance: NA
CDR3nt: TGCGCCAGCAGCTTGGGCCAGGGGGACTACACCTTC
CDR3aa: CASSLGQGDYTF

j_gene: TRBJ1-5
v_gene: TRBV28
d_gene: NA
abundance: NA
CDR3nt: TGTGCCAGCAGTTCAACCACGACAGCCTTCGGGCATTTT
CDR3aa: CASSSTTTAFGHF

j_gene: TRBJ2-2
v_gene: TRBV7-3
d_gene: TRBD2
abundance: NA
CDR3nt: TGTGCCAGCAGCCGACTAGCGGGAGTATCGGGGGAGCTGTTTTTT
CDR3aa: CASSRLAGVSGELFF

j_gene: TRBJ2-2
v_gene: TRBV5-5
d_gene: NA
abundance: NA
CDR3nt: TGTGCCAGCAGCTTGGCCGGAGGTAACACCGGGGAGCTGTTTTTT
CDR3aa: CASSLAGGNTGELFF

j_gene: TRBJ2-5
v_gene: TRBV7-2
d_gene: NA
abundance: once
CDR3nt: TGTGCCAGCAGCTTAGTAACTACCCTACAAGAGACCCAGTACTTC
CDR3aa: CASSLVTTLQETQYF

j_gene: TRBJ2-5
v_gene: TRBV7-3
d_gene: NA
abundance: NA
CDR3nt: TGTGCCAGCAGCTTAACGGGGCAGGGCTTTGGGACCCAGTACTTC
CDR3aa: CASSLTGQGFGTQYF

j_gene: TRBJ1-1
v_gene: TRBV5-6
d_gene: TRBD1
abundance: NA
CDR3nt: TGTGCCAGCAGCTTGAGACAGGGGATCACTGAAGCTTTCTTT
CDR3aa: CASSLRQGITEAFF

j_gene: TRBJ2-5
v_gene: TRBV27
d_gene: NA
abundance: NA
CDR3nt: TGTGCCAGCAGTTTAGGGTGGCAAGAGACCCAGTACTTC
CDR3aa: CASSLGWQETQYF

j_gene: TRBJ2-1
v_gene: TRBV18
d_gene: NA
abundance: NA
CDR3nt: TGTGCCAGCTCACTGAATCTAGCTGCTAGCTCCTACAATGAGCAGTTCTTC
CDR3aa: CASSLNLAASSYNEQFF

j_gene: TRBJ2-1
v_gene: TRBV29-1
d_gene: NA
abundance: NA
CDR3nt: TGCAGCCTCCGGGGGCGATCAGGATCCTACAATGAGCAGTTCTTC
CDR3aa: CSLRGRSGSYNEQFF

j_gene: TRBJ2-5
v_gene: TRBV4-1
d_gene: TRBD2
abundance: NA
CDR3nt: TGCGCCAGCAGCCCTGGGACTAGCGGGAAAGAGACCCAGTACTTC
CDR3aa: CASSPGTSGKETQYF

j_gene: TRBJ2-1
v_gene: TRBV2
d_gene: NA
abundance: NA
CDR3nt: TGTGCCAGCAGTCACAGGGGACTGACATACGGGAATGAGCAGTTCTTC
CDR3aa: CASSHRGLTYGNEQFF

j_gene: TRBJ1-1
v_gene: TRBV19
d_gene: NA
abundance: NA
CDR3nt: TGTGCCAGTACCCCCGGCGGGGGCAGGACTGAAGCTTTCTTT
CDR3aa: CASTPGGGRTEAFF

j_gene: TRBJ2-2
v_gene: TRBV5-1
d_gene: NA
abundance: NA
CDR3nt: TGCGCCAGCCGGGCAGTCTTGAGCACCGGGGAGCTGTTTTTT
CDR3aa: CASRAVLSTGELFF

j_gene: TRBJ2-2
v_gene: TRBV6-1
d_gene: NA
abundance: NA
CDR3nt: TGTGCCAGCAGTGCTCCAGGGGTTGACGGGGAGCTGTTTTTT
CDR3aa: CASSAPGVDGELFF

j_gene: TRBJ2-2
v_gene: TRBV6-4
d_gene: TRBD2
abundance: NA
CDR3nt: TGTGCCAGCTTCTTTTATTGCGGGAGTTTCGGCACCGGGGAGCTGTTTTTT
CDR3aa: CASFFYCGSFGTGELFF

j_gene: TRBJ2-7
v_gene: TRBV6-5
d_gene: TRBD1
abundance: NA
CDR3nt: TGTGCCAGCAGTTGGGGACAGGGTTCCTACGAGCAGTACTTC
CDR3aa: CASSWGQGSYEQYF

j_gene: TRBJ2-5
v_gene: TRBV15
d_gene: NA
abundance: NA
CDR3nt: TGTGCCACCAGGGGGTACACAGAGACCCAGTACTTC
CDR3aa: CATRGYTETQYF

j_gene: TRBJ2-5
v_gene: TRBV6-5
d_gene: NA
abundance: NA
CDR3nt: TGTGCCAGCAGTTCCTCCGCGGGGTCGGGGACCCAGTACTTC
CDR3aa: CASSSSAGSGTQYF

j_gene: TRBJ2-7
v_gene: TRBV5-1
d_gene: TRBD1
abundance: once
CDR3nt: TGCGCCAGCAGCCCGGACGGGACAGGCCCCCACGAGCAGTACTTC
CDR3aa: CASSPDGTGPHEQYF

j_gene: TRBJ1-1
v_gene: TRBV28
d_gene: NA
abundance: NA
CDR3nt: TGTGCCAGCAGTCTACAGGGTGCGGCTTTCTTT
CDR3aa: CASSLQGAAFF

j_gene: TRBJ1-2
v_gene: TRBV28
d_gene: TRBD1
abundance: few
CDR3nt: TGTGCCAGCAGCTCTACAGGGGTAGGTGGCTACACCTTC
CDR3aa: CASSSTGVGGYTF

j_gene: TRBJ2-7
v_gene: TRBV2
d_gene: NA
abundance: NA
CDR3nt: TGTGCCAGCAGTGCAGCGGCCCCAGCCTACGAGCAGTACTTC
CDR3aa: CASSAAAPAYEQYF

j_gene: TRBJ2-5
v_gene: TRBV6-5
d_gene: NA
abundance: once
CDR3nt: TGTGCCAGCAGTTACTCCCCTAGAGTCCAAGAGACCCAGTACTTC
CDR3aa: CASSYSPRVQETQYF

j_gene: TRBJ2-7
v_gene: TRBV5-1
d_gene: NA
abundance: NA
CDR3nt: TGCGCCAGCAGCTTGGCGCAGGGCAAGGCCTACGAGCAGTACTTC
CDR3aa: CASSLAQGKAYEQYF

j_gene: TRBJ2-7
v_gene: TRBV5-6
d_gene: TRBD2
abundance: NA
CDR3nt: TGTGCCAGCAGCCAGACTAGCAAGAGCTCCTACGAGCAGTACTTC
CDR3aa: CASSQTSKSSYEQYF

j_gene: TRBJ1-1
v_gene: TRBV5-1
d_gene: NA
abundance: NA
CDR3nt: TGCGCCAGCAGCTTACAGGGTTTCCCTGAAGCTTTCTTT
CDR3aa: CASSLQGFPEAFF

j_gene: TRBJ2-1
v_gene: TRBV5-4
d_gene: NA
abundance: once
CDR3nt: TGTGCCAGCAGCCTAGGGGGCGGGAGGCAAACCAATGAGCAGTTCTTC
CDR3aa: CASSLGGGRQTNEQFF